The 18 T cell receptor beta chains below all came from one sample that was sequenced in a study of blood T cell repertoires in COVID-19. Clones were read by immunoSEQ multiplex PCR, and TCRdb kept only the in-frame ones, dropping some. The data hold fewer than 150,000 clones, with around 86% observed a single time. Sequencing used peripheral blood. These receptors all stem from a woman aged 45-65 years who had recovered from COVID-19.

The chain is built from TRBV7-2 and TRBJ1-1; 11 bases fit TRBD1. Germline CDR1 SGHTA, CDR2 FQGNSA. J gave up 5 bases and V 5 bases, and 7 bases lay outside the gene matches. This CDR3 is 15 amino acids long. CDR3 sequence reads: CASSPGTGGNTEAFF. In DNA form, the CDR3 reads TGTGCCAGCAGCCCAGGGACAGGGGGAAATACTGAAGCTTTCTTT.

The rearrangement uses TRBV4-3 and TRBJ2-6; 9 bases are shared with TRBD1. Germline V gene data show CDR1 as LGHNA and CDR2 as YSLEER. This CDR3 region has 14 residues. V was pared by 8 bases and J by 2 bases, with 1 base of the junction left unmatched. The CDR3 DNA reads TGCGCCAGCTACAGGGGGCCTGGGGCCAACGTCCTGACTTTC. Encoded protein: CASYRGPGANVLTF.

CDR3 bases: TGTGCCAGCAGCCAACTTAGGACAAGATTAAACTATGGCTACACCTTC. Encoded protein: CASSQLRTRLNYGYTF. This sequence joins TRBV3-1 (or the pseudogene TRBV3-2) and TRBJ1-2; TRBD1 is a possible D gene (5 bases). CDR1 is LGHDT, CDR2 YNNKEL, per germline (reference sequence). This CDR3 comprises 16 residues. V gave up 2 bases and J gave up 2 bases, with 15 bases separating them.

The V and J genes are TRBV29-1 and TRBJ2-2; 13 positions agree with TRBD2. V gave up 5 bases and J gave up 0 bases; unmatched junction bases: 3. The CDR3 loop spans 16 amino acids. Germline CDR1 and CDR2: SQVTM and ANQGSEA. CDR3: CSVLGLAGPNTGELFF. As DNA, the CDR3 is TGCAGCGTTTTGGGACTAGCGGGACCGAACACCGGGGAGCTGTTTTTT.

The V and J genes are TRBV29-1 and TRBJ2-3; D not resolved. The CDR3 consists of 13 residues. The germline CDR1 and CDR2 sequences are SQVTM and ANQGSEA. The V end was cut by 7 bases, the J end by 4 bases, with 15 bases between. CDR3 sequence: CSARIDGPDTQYF. The DNA of the CDR3 is TGCAGCGCCAGGATCGATGGGCCAGATACGCAGTATTTT.

This rearrangement joins TRBV5-6 to TRBJ1-1; D is uncertain. This CDR3 region has 13 residues. Trimming shortened V by 4 bases and J by 2 bases, and 9 bases separated the two germline ends. Germline V lookup: CDR1 SGHDT, CDR2 YYEEEE. CDR3 nucleotides: TGTGCCAGCAGCCCCTCGGTTAACACTGAAGCTTTCTTT. Protein product: CASSPSVNTEAFF.

In its sample, this clone was seen once. The V gene is TRBV13, the J gene TRBJ2-3; 14 bases agree with TRBD2. Trimming cost V 5 bases and J 4 bases; bases outside gene matches: 5. This CDR3 region has 16 residues. The germline V gene encodes CDR1 PRHDT and CDR2 FYEKMQ (reference sequence). The DNA of the CDR3 is TGTGCCAGCAGCCCGTGGACTAGCGGGAGGCCAGATACGCAGTATTTT. Protein sequence: CASSPWTSGRPDTQYF.

In DNA form, the CDR3 reads TGTGCCACCAGCAGGGGGACTAGCGGGAGGAATGAGCAGTTCTTC. This encodes CATSRGTSGRNEQFF. The chain recombines TRBV15 with TRBJ2-1; 15 bases match TRBD2. The ends lost 3 bases at V and 7 bases at J; junction bases unmatched: 1. Germline V lookup: CDR1 LNHNV, CDR2 YYDKDF (reference sequence). The CDR3 runs to 15 residues.

The gene calls are TRBV5-1 and TRBJ2-3; possibly TRBD1 for D (6 bases). The CDR3 is 17 amino acids. CDR1 is SGHRS, CDR2 YFSETQ, per germline. Trimming left V 0 bases short and J 2 bases short, with 16 bases between. The chain's CDR3 is CASSLVGGQAITDTQYF. CDR3 sequence (DNA): TGCGCCAGCAGCTTGGTTGGGGGCCAGGCTATCACAGATACGCAGTATTTT.

The V gene is TRBV27, the J gene TRBJ1-1; D unresolved. Germline loops: CDR1 MNHEY, CDR2 SMNVEV (reference sequence). The CDR3 is made up of 14 amino acids. Trimming took off 7 bases at V and 5 bases at J, with 17 bases between the two ends. CDR3 protein: CASTHSSGGTEAFF. The CDR3 DNA sequence: TGTGCCAGCACGCATTCTTCCGGAGGGACTGAAGCTTTCTTT.

This clone came up once. V is TRBV12-5 and J is TRBJ2-7; 12 bases line up with TRBD2. Germline V gene data show CDR1 as LGHNT and CDR2 as FRNRAP. V trimming: 2 bases; J trimming: 1 base; junction bases outside the gene matches: 9. CDR3 size: 18 residues. The chain's CDR3 is CASGLNPGTSGRSYEQYF. The CDR3 DNA reads as TGTGCTAGTGGTTTGAACCCCGGGACTAGCGGGCGATCCTACGAGCAGTACTTC.

The gene calls are TRBV6-5 and TRBJ1-2, with a tentative D call TRBD1 (5 bases). This CDR3 region has 15 residues. The germline V gene has CDR1 MNHEY and CDR2 SVGAGI. V was trimmed by 2 bases and J by 0 bases, leaving 10 bases between them. CDR3 in amino acids: CASSYGGTANYGYTF. The CDR3 region has the DNA TGTGCCAGCAGTTACGGGGGGACCGCTAACTATGGCTACACCTTC.

The chain couples TRBV3-1 (or the pseudogene TRBV3-2) to TRBJ2-7, with a possible D match to TRBD2 (6 bases). The germline gives CDR1 LGHDT, CDR2 YNNKEL (reference sequence). V was pared by 0 bases and J by 2 bases, with 14 bases between. The CDR3 covers 16 residues. The CDR3 region is CASSQDWGGTPYEQYF. The CDR3 DNA follows: TGTGCCAGCAGCCAAGATTGGGGAGGAACTCCCTACGAGCAGTACTTC.

This sequence joins TRBV27 and TRBJ2-2; 10 nucleotides agree with TRBD2. The CDR3 is 15 amino acids. V lost 6 bases to trimming and J lost 4 bases; unmatched junction nucleotides: 5. Per the germline V gene, CDR1 is MNHEY and CDR2 is SMNVEV (reference sequence). The CDR3 loop is CASRERGGITGELFF. CDR3 in DNA: TGTGCCAGCAGGGAGCGGGGGGGCATCACCGGGGAGCTGTTTTTT.

The chain links TRBV30 to TRBJ1-6; 8 bases align to TRBD1. Looked up from germline, CDR1 is GTSNPN and CDR2 is SVGIG (reference sequence). V was clipped by 2 bases and J by 4 bases; unmatched bases: 4. The CDR3 has 15 residues. CDR3 sequence (DNA): TGTGCCTGGAGTACCGACAGGGGATATAATTCACCCCTCCACTTT. Translated: CAWSTDRGYNSPLHF.

The rearrangement joins TRBV5-1 to TRBJ2-5; 8 nucleotides align to TRBD2. V dropped 0 bases and J dropped 4; count of bases not matched to a gene: 2. From germline, CDR1 is SGHRS and CDR2 YFSETQ. CDR3 length equals 14 residues. CDR3 coding DNA: TGCGCCAGCAGCTTGGAGCTAGCGGGAGAGACCCAGTACTTC. It codes for CASSLELAGETQYF.

The chain has TRBV19 and TRBJ1-2, with 8 bases identical to TRBD1. There are 15 residues in the CDR3. Germline-derived CDR1 and CDR2 are LNHDA and SQIVND (reference sequence). V lost 6 bases and J lost 8; bases outside the gene matches: 14. Here the CDR3 reads CASRLADREVGGYTF. CDR3 DNA: TGTGCCAGTAGACTCGCGGACAGGGAAGTAGGAGGCTACACCTTC.

This chain connects TRBV9 to TRBJ2-3, with 10 bases identical to TRBD2. This CDR3 has 15 residues. Germline V gene sequence: CDR1 SGDLS, CDR2 YYNGEE. J was trimmed by 5 bases and V by 5 bases; bases with no gene match: 8. CDR3 sequence reads: CASRGASGGLDTQYF. In DNA form, the CDR3 reads TGTGCCAGCAGAGGGGCTAGCGGGGGATTAGATACGCAGTATTTT.